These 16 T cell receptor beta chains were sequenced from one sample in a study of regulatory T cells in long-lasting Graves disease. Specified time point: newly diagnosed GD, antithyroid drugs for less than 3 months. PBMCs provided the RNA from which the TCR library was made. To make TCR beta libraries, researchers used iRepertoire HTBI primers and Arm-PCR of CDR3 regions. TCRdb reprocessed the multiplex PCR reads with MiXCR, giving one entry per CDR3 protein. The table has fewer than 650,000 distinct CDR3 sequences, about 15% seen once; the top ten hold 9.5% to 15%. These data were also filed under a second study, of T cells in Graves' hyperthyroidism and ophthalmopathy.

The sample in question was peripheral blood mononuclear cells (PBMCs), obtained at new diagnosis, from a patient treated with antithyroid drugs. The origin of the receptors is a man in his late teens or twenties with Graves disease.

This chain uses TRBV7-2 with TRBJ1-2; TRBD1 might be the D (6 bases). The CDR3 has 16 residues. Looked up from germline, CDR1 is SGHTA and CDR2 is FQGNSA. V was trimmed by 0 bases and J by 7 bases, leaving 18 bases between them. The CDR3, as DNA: TGTGCCAGCAGCTTAGCGGTGCGGCAGGGGAAGAGTGGCTACACCTTC. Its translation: CASSLAVRQGKSGYTF.

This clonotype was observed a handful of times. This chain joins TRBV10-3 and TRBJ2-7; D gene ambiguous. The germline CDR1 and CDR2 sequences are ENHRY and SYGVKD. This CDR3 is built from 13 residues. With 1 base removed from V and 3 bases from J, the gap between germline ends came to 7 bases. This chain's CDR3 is CAISELSNYEQYF. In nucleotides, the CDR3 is TGTGCCATCAGTGAGTTGTCTAACTACGAGCAGTACTTC.

This chain's CDR3 is CSARGGGGFVGFF. CDR3 sequence (DNA): TGCAGTGCTAGGGGGGGCGGGGGTTTTGTAGGTTTCTTT. The chain employs TRBV20-1 and TRBJ1-1; D may be TRBD1 (6 bases). Germline values: CDR1 DFQATT, CDR2 SNEGSKA (reference sequence). V lost 3 bases and J lost 13, with 21 bases in between. This CDR3 spans 13 amino acids.

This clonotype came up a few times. The CDR3 DNA reads as TGTGCCAGCAGAGAGACGGTACGGAACACTGAAGCTTTCTTT. Residues: CASRETVRNTEAFF. This rearrangement joins TRBV6-1 to TRBJ1-1; no definite D call. V lost 6 bases and J lost 1, with 12 bases in between. The CDR3 loop spans 14 amino acids. CDR1 and CDR2 from the germline V gene are MNHNS and SASEGT.

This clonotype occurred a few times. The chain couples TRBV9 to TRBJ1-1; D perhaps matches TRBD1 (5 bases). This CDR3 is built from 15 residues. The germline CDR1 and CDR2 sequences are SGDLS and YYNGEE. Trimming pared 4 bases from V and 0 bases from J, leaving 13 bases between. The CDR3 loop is CASSQGLGLNTEAFF. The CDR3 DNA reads TGTGCCAGCAGCCAAGGTCTGGGGCTGAACACTGAAGCTTTCTTT. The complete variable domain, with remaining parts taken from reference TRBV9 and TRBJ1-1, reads DSGVTQTPKHLITATGQRVTLRCSPRSGDLSVYWYQQSLDQGLQFLIQYYNGEERAKGNILERFSAQQFPDLHSELNLSSLELGDSALYFCASSQGLGLNTEAFFGQGTRLTVV.

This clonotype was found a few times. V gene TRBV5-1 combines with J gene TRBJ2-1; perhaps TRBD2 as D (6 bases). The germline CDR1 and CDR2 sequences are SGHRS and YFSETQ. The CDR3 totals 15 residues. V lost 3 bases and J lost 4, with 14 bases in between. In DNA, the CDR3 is TGCGCCAGCAGCTCCGAAGGAGGGCTATACAATGAGCAGTTCTTC. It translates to CASSSEGGLYNEQFF.

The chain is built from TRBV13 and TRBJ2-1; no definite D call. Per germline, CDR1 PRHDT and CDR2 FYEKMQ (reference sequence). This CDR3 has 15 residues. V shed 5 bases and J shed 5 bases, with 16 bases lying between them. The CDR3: CASSPVGRSDNEQFF. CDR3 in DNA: TGTGCCAGCAGCCCTGTAGGTAGGTCGGACAATGAGCAGTTCTTC.

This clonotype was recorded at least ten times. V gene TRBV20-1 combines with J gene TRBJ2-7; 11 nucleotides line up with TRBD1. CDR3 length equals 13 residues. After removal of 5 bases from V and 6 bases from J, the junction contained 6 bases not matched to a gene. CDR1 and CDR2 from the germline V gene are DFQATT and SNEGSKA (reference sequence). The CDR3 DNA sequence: TGCAGTGCTCTCGGACAGGGGGCGTTCGAGCAGTACTTC. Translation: CSALGQGAFEQYF.

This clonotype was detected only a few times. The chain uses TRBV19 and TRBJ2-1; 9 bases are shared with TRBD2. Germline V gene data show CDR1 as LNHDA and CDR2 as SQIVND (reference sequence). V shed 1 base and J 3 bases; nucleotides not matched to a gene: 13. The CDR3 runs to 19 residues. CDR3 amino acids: CASSIAGGGRASYYNEQFF. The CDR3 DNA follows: TGTGCCAGTAGTATAGCTGGAGGCGGGAGGGCCTCATACTACAATGAGCAGTTCTTC.

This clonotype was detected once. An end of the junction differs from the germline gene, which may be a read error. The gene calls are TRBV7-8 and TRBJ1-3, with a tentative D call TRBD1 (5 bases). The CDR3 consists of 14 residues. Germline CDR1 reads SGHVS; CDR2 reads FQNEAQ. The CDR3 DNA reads TGTGCCAGCAGGCCCTCTGGGGGTGGAAGCACCATATATTTT. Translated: CASRPSGGGSTIYF.

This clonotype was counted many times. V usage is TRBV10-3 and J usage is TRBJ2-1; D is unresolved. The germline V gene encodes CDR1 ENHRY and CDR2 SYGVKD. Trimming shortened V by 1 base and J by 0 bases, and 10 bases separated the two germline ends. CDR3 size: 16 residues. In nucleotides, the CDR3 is TGTGCCATCAGTGAGTTCCGTATGGGCTCCTACAATGAGCAGTTCTTC. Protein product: CAISEFRMGSYNEQFF.

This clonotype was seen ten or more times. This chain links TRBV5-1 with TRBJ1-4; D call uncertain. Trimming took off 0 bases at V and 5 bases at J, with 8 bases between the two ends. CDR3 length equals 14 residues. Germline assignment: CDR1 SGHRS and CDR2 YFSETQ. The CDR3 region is CASSLGRRNEKLFF. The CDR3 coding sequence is TGCGCCAGCAGCTTGGGGCGGCGAAATGAAAAACTGTTTTTT. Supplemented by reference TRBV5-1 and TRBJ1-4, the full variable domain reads KAGVTQTPRYLIKTRGQQVTLSCSPISGHRSVSWYQQTPGQGLQFLFEYFSETQRNKGNFPGRFSGRQFSNSRSEMNVSTLELGDSALYLCASSLGRRNEKLFFGSGTQLSVL.

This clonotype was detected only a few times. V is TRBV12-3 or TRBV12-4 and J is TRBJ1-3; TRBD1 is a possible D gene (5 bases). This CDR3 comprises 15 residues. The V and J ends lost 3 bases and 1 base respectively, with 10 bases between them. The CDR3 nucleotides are TGTGCCAGCAGTTTGCCGCCAGGGTCTGGAAACACCATATATTTT. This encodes CASSLPPGSGNTIYF.

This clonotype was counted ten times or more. CDR3: CSVRQGAGEKLFF. The CDR3 DNA is TGCAGCGTTCGACAGGGGGCGGGTGAAAAACTGTTTTTT. This chain links TRBV29-1 with TRBJ1-4, with 10 bases that match TRBD1. The CDR3 consists of 13 residues. Trimming cost V 5 bases and J 7 bases; bases outside gene matches: 4. CDR1 SQVTM and CDR2 ANQGSEA come from the germline V gene. Full variable domain (missing parts from reference TRBV29-1 and TRBJ1-4): SAVISQKPSRDICQRGTSLTIQCQVDSQVTMMFWYRQQPGQSLTLIATANQGSEATYESGFVIDKFPISRPNLTFSTLTVSNMSPEDSSIYLCSVRQGAGEKLFFGSGTQLSVL.

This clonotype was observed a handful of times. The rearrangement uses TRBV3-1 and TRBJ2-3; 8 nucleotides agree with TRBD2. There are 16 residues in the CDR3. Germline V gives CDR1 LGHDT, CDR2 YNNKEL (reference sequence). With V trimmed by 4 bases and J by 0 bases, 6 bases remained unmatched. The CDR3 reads CASSPIAGSSTDTQYF. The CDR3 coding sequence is TGTGCCAGCAGCCCGATAGCGGGATCTAGCACAGATACGCAGTATTTT.

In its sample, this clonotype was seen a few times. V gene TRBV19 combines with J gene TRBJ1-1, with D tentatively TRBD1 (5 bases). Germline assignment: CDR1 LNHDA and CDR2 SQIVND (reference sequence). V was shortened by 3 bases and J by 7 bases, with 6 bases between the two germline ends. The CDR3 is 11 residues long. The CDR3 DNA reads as TGTGCCAGTAGTATTGGGGGTGAAGCTTTCTTT. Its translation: CASSIGGEAFF.